The 10 T cell receptor beta chains below were found in one sample sequenced in a study of control samples from healthy donors and cancer patients. Here immunoSEQ multiplex PCR was the method, and the copy in TCRdb shows in-frame clones only, minus some. The sample carries around 100,000 clones, 80% to 95% recorded once. The sequencing input was blood. These receptors all stem from a human donor in good health. The donor label of this sample is uncertain.

The J gene is TRBJ1-5, the V gene TRBV6-2 or TRBV6-3, with a tentative D call TRBD1 (5 bases). V was cut by 5 bases and J by 4 bases, with 9 bases left in between. Germline V lookup: CDR1 MNHEY, CDR2 SVGEGT. The CDR3 is 13 amino acids. The CDR3 DNA reads TGTGCCAGCAGTCAAAACAGGAATCAGCCCCAGCATTTT. As protein: CASSQNRNQPQHF.

Worth noting for this clone: Other DNA sequences in this specimen translate into the identical CDR3. The rearrangement uses TRBV5-1 and TRBJ1-2; 7 bases are shared with TRBD1. The CDR3 loop spans 15 amino acids. The junction had 7 bases not matched to a gene; V was cut back by 3 bases and J by 2 bases. Germline V gives CDR1 SGHRS, CDR2 YFSETQ. CDR3 residues: CASSSTGAENYGYTF. The CDR3, as DNA: TGCGCCAGCAGCTCAACAGGGGCCGAAAACTATGGCTACACCTTC. Full variable domain (missing parts from reference TRBV5-1 and TRBJ1-2): KAGVTQTPRYLIKTRGQQVTLSCSPISGHRSVSWYQQTPGQGLQFLFEYFSETQRNKGNFPGRFSGRQFSNSRSEMNVSTLELGDSALYLCASSSTGAENYGYTFGSGTRLTVV.

The chain couples TRBV5-1 to TRBJ1-3, with no clear D. This CDR3 contains 15 residues. Trimming left V 4 bases short and J 2 bases short, with 13 bases between. CDR1 and CDR2 from the germline V gene are SGHRS and YFSETQ. CDR3 coding DNA: TGCGCCAGCAGCACAGACCCGCCGCCTGGAAACACCATATATTTT. This codes for CASSTDPPPGNTIYF. The full variable domain, in which reference TRBV5-1 and TRBJ1-3 provide the parts outside the CDR3, is KAGVTQTPRYLIKTRGQQVTLSCSPISGHRSVSWYQQTPGQGLQFLFEYFSETQRNKGNFPGRFSGRQFSNSRSEMNVSTLELGDSALYLCASSTDPPPGNTIYFGEGSWLTVV.

This clone has just a few counts. The chain couples TRBV4-1 to TRBJ1-2; D not resolved. CDR1 and CDR2 from the germline V gene are MGHRA and YSYEKL. The CDR3 runs 14 residues. Deletions cut 0 bases from V and 6 bases from J, with 11 bases between. In DNA, the CDR3 is TGCGCCAGCAGCCAAGATTACGCAAGGAATGGCTACACCTTC. It is translated as CASSQDYARNGYTF.

The chain uses TRBV30 and TRBJ2-1; 11 positions match TRBD1. The length of the CDR3 is 14 residues. The germline gives CDR1 GTSNPN, CDR2 SVGIG (reference sequence). V trimming: 3 bases; J trimming: 9 bases; junction bases outside the gene matches: 7. The DNA for the CDR3 is TGTGCCTGGAGGTCCGGGACAGGGGGGGCTGAGCAGTTCTTC. This codes for CAWRSGTGGAEQFF.

The rearrangement links TRBV5-5 to TRBJ1-2; unclear D gene. This CDR3 spans 14 amino acids. The V gene lost 6 bases and the J gene lost 4 bases, with 16 bases spanning the gap. CDR1 is SGHKS, CDR2 YYEKEE, per germline (reference sequence). CDR3 nucleotide sequence: TGTGCCAGCACCCCAGAGTCCCATTCCTATGGCTACACCTTC. This encodes CASTPESHSYGYTF.

The chain has TRBV3-1 (or the pseudogene TRBV3-2) and TRBJ1-2; D gene uncertain. The germline V and J ends were trimmed by 0 bases and 8 bases, with 10 bases remaining between them. From germline, CDR1 is LGHDT and CDR2 YNNKEL (reference sequence). This CDR3 spans 13 amino acids. The CDR3 DNA reads as TGTGCCAGCAGCCAAGAGAGTGGAAGCGGCTACACCTTC. This sequence encodes CASSQESGSGYTF.

The gene calls are TRBV11-1 and TRBJ2-6; either TRBD1 or TRBD2 may supply D (5 bases each). The CDR3 is 15 residues long. Trimming pared 7 bases from V and 0 bases from J, leaving 10 bases between. CDR1 SGHAT and CDR2 FQDESV come from the germline V gene (reference sequence). The CDR3 sequence: CASTRGGSGANVLTF. The CDR3 coding sequence is TGTGCCAGCACCCGGGGCGGCTCTGGGGCCAACGTCCTGACTTTC.

The chain recombines TRBV3-1 (or the pseudogene TRBV3-2) with TRBJ1-2; weak D call: TRBD1 (6 bases). Germline CDR1 and CDR2: LGHDT and YNNKEL (reference sequence). V lost 5 bases and J 2 bases, leaving 12 bases between the germline ends. The CDR3 consists of 14 residues. The CDR3 DNA reads as TGTGCCAGCAGCGCTAGGGGGGGAAACTATGGCTACACCTTC. It codes for CASSARGGNYGYTF.

V gene TRBV6-2 or TRBV6-3 combines with J gene TRBJ2-1; 8 nucleotides match TRBD2. The V segment lost 4 bases and the J segment 3 bases; nucleotides outside the gene matches: 11. CDR1 and CDR2 from the germline V gene are MNHEY and SVGEGT. This CDR3 contains 17 residues. CDR3 DNA: TGTGCCAGCAGTTCCACGTCGGGAGGGGGAAGCTACAATGAGCAGTTCTTC. Residues: CASSSTSGGGSYNEQFF.